This T cell receptor beta chain was identified in a study of OX40 agonist ivuxolimab in advanced cancers. In the study overall: Every patient in dose escalation had hepatocellular carcinoma, melanoma, renal cell or head and neck cancer.

Trimming left V 0 bases short and J 6 bases short, with 9 bases between. CDR3 length: 14 amino acids. Germline V gene lookup returns CDR1 MNHEY and CDR2 SMNVEV (reference sequence). TCRdb keeps only in-frame clones here, not all; method: immunoSEQ multiplex PCR. This table holds 70,000 to 85,000 clones, just over 85% found once. The receptor's source is an adult with an advanced solid tumor such as melanoma, head and neck, liver or kidney cancer. Sequencing used CD4+ or CD8+ T cells sorted from blood, obtained in a trial of the OX40 agonist ivuxolimab. The rearrangement joins TRBV27 to TRBJ2-1; maybe TRBD1 (5 bases). The CDR3 region is CASSLSTRVNEQFF. CDR3 DNA sequence: TGTGCCAGCAGTTTATCGACCAGGGTCAATGAGCAGTTCTTC.